The 3 T cell receptor beta chains below were found in one sample sequenced in a study of cytomegalovirus exposure and HLA in healthy donors. Researchers ran the PCR with 60 Vbeta and 13 Jbeta primers. Method: immunoSEQ multiplex PCR; TCRdb's copy keeps in-frame clones and lacks some. This table has tens of thousands of clones, approximately 68% appearing once. Material for sequencing was PBMCs. Source of these receptors: a woman in her fifties or sixties in good health and CMV-seropositive.

The chain is built from TRBV27 and TRBJ2-7; tentatively, D is TRBD2 (9 bases). Germline V gene lookup returns CDR1 MNHEY and CDR2 SMNVEV (reference sequence). The CDR3 runs to 17 residues. V was trimmed by 5 bases and J by 3 bases, leaving 23 bases between them. The CDR3 protein is CASSPTSGDRGYYEQYF. The CDR3 coding sequence is TGTGCCAGCAGTCCGACTAGCGGCGACAGGGGATACTACGAGCAGTACTTC.

The chain uses TRBV4-1 and TRBJ1-2, with 7 nucleotides matching TRBD1. Germline V gives CDR1 MGHRA, CDR2 YSYEKL. V shed 0 bases, J shed 4 bases, and the junction held 5 bases outside the gene matches. The CDR3 loop spans 15 amino acids. The CDR3 sequence is CASSQEGSGGYGYTF. The CDR3 coding sequence is TGCGCCAGCAGCCAAGAGGGCTCAGGGGGCTATGGCTACACCTTC.

The chain couples TRBV9 to TRBJ2-5; tentatively, D is TRBD2 (6 bases). Deletions cut 4 bases from V and 3 bases from J, with 16 bases between. There are 15 residues in the CDR3. CDR1 and CDR2 from the germline V gene are SGDLS and YYNGEE. The CDR3 spells CASSFNEGGKETQYF. For the CDR3, the DNA is TGTGCCAGCAGCTTCAACGAGGGAGGAAAAGAGACCCAGTACTTC.